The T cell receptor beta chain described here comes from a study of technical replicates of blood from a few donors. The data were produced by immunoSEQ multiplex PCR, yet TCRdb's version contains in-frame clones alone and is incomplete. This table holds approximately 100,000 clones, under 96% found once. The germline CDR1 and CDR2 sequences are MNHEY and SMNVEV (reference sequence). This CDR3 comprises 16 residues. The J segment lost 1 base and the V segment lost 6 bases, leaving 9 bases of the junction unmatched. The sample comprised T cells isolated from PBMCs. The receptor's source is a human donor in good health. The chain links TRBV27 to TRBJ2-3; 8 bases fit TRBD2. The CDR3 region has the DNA TGTGCCAGCAGACTAGCGCTAGCGGGTCGCACAGATACGCAGTATTTT. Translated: CASRLALAGRTDTQYF.